This T cell receptor (beta chain) originates from a study of blood T cell repertoires in COVID-19. About the research overall: Italy, Spain and the United States were the sources of the convalescent and acute COVID-19 samples. Sample material is recorded as cDNA or gDNA derived from T cells, B-cell-depleted T cells, or PBMCs.

Germline V gives CDR1 SQVTM, CDR2 ANQGSEA. Unmatched junction bases numbered 5, after V lost 1 base and J lost 5 bases. The CDR3 sequence is 15 residues long. In the original processing: Reference gene primer amplification in the assay estimated nucleated cell counts. Clones were read by immunoSEQ multiplex PCR, and TCRdb kept only the in-frame ones, dropping some. V, J and clone size are those of that table, while D and trimming were read from the DNA. This table holds around 290,000 clones, roughly 90% found once. The chain couples TRBV29-1 to TRBJ2-1; 10 bases agree with TRBD1. The TCR was taken from a man between 35 and 55 years old with acute or convalescent COVID-19. The specimen sequenced was peripheral blood. The DNA for the CDR3 is TGCAGCGTTGAAGGGGACAGGGGTGGGAACAATGAGCAGTTCTTC. It codes for CSVEGDRGGNNEQFF.